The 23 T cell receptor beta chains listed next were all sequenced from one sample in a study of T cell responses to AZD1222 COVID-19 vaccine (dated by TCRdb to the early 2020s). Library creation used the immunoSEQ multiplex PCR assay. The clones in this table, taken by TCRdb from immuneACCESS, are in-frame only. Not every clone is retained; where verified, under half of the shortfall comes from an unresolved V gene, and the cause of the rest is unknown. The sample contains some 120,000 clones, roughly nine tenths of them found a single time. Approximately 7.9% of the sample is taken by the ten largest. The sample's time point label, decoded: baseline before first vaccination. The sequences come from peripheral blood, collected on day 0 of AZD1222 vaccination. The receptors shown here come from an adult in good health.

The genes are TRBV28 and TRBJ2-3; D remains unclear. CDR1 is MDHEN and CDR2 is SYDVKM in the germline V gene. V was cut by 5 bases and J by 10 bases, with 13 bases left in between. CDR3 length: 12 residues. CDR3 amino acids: CASSKPLGSQYF. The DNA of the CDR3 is TGTGCCAGCAGTAAGCCCCTCGGCTCGCAGTATTTT. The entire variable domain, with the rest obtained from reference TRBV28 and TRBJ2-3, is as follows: DVKVTQSSRYLVKRTGEKVFLECVQDMDHENMFWYRQDPGLGLRLIYFSYDVKMKEKGDIPEGYSVSREKKERFSLILESASTNQTSMYLCASSKPLGSQYFGPGTRLTVL.

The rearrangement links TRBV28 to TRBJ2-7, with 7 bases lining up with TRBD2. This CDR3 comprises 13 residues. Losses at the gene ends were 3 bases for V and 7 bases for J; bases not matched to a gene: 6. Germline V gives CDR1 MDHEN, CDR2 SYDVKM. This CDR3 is CASSLRTGGEQYF. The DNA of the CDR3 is TGTGCCAGCAGTTTGAGGACGGGAGGAGAGCAGTACTTC.

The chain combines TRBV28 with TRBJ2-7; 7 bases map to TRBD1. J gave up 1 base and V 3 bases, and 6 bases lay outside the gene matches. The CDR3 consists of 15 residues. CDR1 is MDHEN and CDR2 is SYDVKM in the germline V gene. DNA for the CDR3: TGTGCCAGCAGTTTTATTGGACAGGCATCCTACGAGCAGTACTTC. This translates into CASSFIGQASYEQYF.

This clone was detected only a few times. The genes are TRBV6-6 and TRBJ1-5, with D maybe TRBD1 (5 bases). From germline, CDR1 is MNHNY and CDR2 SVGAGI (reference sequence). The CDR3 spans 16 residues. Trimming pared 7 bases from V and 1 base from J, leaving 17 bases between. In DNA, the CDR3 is TGTGCCAGCAACCCCCTCGGGGGTGGGAGCAATCAGCCCCAGCATTTT. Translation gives CASNPLGGGSNQPQHF.

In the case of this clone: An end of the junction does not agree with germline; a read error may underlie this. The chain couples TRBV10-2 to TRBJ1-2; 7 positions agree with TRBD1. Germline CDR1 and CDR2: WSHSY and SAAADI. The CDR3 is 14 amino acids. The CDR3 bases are TGCGCCCGCAGCCAGCAGGGGGGGGACTATGGCTACACCTTC. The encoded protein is CARSQQGGDYGYTF.

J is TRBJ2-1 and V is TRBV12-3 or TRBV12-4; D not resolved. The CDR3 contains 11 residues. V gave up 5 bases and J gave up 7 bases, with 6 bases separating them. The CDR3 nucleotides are TGTGCCAGCAGTGACCGGAATGAGCAGTTCTTC. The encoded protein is CASSDRNEQFF.

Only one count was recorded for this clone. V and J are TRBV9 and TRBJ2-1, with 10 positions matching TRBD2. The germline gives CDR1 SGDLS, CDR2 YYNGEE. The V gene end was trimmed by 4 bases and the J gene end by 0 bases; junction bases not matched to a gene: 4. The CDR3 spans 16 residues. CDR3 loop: CASSYSSGSSYNEQFF. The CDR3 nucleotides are TGTGCCAGCAGCTATTCTAGCGGGAGCTCCTACAATGAGCAGTTCTTC. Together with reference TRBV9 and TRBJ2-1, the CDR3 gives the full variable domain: DSGVTQTPKHLITATGQRVTLRCSPRSGDLSVYWYQQSLDQGLQFLIQYYNGEERAKGNILERFSAQQFPDLHSELNLSSLELGDSALYFCASSYSSGSSYNEQFFGPGTRLTVL.

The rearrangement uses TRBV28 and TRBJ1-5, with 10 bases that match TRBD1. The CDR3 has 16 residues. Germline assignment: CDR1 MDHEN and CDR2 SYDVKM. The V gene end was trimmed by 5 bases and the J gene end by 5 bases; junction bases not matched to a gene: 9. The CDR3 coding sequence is TGTGCCAGCAGTCCCCTGACAGGGGGCAGGGATCAGCCCCAGCATTTT. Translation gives CASSPLTGGRDQPQHF.

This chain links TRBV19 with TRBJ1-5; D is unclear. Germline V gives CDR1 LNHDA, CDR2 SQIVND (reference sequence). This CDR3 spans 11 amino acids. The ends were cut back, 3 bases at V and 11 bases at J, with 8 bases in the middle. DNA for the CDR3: TGTGCCAGTAGTATCGTGGGTACCCAGCATTTT. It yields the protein CASSIVGTQHF.

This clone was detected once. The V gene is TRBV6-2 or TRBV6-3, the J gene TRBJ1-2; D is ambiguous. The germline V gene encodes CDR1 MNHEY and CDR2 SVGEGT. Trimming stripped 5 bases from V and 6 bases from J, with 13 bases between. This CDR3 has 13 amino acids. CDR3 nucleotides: TGTGCCAGCAGTCCACAGCCTACTCATGGCTACACCTTC. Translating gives CASSPQPTHGYTF.

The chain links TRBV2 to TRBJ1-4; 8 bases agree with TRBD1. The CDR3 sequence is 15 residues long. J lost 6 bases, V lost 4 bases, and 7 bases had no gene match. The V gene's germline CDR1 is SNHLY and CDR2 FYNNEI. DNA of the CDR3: TGTGCCAGCAGTGGTCGCGGGACAGGTCATGAAAAACTGTTTTTT. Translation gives CASSGRGTGHEKLFF.

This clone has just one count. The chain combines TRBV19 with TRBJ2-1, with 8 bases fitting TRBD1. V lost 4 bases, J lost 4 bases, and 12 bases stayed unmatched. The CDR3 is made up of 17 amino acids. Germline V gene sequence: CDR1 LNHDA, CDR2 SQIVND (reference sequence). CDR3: CASSSPRAGGLYNEQFF. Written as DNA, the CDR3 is TGTGCCAGTAGTAGCCCCCGCGCAGGGGGCTTATACAATGAGCAGTTCTTC.

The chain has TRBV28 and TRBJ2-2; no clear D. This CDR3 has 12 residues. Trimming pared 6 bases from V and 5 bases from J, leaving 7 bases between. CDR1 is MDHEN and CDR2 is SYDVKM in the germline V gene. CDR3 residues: CASSEITGELFF. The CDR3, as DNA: TGTGCCAGCAGCGAGATAACCGGGGAGCTGTTTTTT.

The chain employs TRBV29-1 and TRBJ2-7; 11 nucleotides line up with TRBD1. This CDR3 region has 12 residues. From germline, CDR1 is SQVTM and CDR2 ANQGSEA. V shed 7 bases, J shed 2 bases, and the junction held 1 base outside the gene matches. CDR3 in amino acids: CSGGQGAYEQYF. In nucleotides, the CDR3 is TGCAGCGGGGGACAGGGGGCCTACGAGCAGTACTTC.

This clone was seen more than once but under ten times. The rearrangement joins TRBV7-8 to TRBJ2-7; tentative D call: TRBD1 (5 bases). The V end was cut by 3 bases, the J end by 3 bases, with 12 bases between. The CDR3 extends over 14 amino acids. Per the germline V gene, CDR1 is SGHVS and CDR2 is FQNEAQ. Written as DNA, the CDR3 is TGTGCCAGCAGCTTGGGGCACAATAACTACGAGCAGTACTTC. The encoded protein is CASSLGHNNYEQYF. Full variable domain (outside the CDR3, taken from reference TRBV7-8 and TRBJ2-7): GAGVSQSPRYKVAKRGQDVALRCDPISGHVSLFWYQQALGQGPEFLTYFQNEAQLDKSGLPSDRFFAERPEGSVSTLKIQRTQQEDSAVYLCASSLGHNNYEQYFGPGTRLTVT.

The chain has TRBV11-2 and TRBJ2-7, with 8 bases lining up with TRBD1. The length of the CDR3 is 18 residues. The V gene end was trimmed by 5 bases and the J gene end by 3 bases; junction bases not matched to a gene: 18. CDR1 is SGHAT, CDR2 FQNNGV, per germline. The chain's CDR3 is CASSILRQGHERLYEQYF. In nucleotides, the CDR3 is TGTGCCAGCAGCATTCTTCGACAGGGGCATGAGCGGCTCTACGAGCAGTACTTC.

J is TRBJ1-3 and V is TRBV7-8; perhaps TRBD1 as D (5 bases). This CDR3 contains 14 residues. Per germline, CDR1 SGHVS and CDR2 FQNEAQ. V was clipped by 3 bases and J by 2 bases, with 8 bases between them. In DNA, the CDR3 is TGTGCCAGCAGCTTCGAGGGACCTGGAAACACCATATATTTT. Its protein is CASSFEGPGNTIYF. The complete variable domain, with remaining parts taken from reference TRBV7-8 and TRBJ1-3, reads GAGVSQSPRYKVAKRGQDVALRCDPISGHVSLFWYQQALGQGPEFLTYFQNEAQLDKSGLPSDRFFAERPEGSVSTLKIQRTQQEDSAVYLCASSFEGPGNTIYFGEGSWLTVV.

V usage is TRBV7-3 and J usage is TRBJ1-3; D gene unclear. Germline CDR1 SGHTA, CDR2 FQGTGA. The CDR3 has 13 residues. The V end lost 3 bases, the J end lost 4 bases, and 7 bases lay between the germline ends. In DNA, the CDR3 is TGTGCCAGCAGCTTCAAGCCCGGAAACACCATATATTTT. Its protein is CASSFKPGNTIYF.

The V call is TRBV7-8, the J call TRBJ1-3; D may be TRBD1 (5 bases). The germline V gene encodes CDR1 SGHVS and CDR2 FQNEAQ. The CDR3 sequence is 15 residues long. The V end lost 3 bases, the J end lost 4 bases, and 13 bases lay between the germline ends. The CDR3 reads CASSFSGGTGNTIYF. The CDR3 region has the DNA TGTGCCAGCAGCTTTAGTGGGGGGACGGGAAACACCATATATTTT.

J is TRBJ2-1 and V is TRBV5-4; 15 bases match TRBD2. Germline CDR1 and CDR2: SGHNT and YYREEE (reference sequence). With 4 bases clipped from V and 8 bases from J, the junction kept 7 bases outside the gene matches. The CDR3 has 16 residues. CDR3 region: CASSRGLAGGRDEQFF. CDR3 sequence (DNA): TGTGCCAGCAGCAGGGGACTAGCGGGAGGTAGGGATGAGCAGTTCTTC.

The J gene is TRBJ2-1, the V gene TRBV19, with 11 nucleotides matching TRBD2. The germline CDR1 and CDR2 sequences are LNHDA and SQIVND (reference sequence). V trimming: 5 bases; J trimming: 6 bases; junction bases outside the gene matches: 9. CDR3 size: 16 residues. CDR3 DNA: TGTGCCAGTAGTGATCCCGGGACTAGCGGTATCAATGAGCAGTTCTTC. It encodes CASSDPGTSGINEQFF.

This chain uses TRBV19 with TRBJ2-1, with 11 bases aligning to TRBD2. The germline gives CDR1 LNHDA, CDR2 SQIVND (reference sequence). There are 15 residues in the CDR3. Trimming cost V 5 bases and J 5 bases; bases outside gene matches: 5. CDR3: CASSLAGLADNEQFF. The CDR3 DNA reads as TGTGCCAGTAGTCTAGCGGGACTAGCGGACAATGAGCAGTTCTTC.

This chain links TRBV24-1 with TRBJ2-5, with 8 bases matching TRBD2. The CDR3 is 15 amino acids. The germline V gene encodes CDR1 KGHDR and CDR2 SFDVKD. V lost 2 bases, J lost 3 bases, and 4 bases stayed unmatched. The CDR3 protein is CATSDSAGVKETQYF. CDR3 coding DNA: TGTGCCACCAGTGATTCAGCGGGAGTCAAAGAGACCCAGTACTTC.